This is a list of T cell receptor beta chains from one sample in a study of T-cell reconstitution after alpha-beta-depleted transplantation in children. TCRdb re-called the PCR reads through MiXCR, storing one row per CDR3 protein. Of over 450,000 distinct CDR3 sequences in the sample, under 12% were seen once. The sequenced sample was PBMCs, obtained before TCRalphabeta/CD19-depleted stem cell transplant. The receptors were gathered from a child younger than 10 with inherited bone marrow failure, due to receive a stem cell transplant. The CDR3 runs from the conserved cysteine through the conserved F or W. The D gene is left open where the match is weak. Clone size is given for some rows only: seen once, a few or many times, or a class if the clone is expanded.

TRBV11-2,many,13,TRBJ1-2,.,CASSPSTNYGYTF,TGTGCCAGCAGCCCCAGCACTAACTATGGCTACACCTTC
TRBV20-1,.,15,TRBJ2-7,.,CSATVGVDSSYEQYF,TGCAGTGCTACCGTCGGGGTGGACTCTTCCTACGAGCAGTACTTC
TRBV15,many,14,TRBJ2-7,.,CATSRGGDSYEQYF,TGTGCCACCAGCAGAGGAGGAGACTCCTACGAGCAGTACTTC
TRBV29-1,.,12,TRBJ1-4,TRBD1,CGTWTGDEKLFF,TGCGGGACATGGACAGGGGACGAAAAACTGTTTTTT
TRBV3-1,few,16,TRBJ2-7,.,CASSQDWGRSSYEQYF,TGTGCCAGCAGCCAAGATTGGGGAAGGAGCTCCTACGAGCAGTACTTC
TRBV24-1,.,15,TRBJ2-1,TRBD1,CATSDWGQANNEQFF,TGTGCCACCAGTGATTGGGGACAGGCTAACAATGAGCAGTTCTTC
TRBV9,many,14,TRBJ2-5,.,CASSVSGDPVAQYF,TGTGCCAGCAGCGTATCGGGGGATCCCGTAGCCCAGTACTTC
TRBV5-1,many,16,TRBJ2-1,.,CASSLGYTSSYNEQFF,TGCGCCAGCAGCTTGGGCTACACGAGCTCCTACAATGAGCAGTTCTTC
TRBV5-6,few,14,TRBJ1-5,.,CASSLFNSNQPQHF,TGTGCCAGCAGCTTGTTTAATAGCAATCAGCCCCAGCATTTT
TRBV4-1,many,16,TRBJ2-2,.,CASSHLTTVNTGELFF,TGCGCCAGCAGCCATCTTACGACAGTGAACACCGGGGAGCTGTTTTTT
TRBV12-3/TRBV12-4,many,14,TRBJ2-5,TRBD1,CASSGTGTWETQYF,TGTGCCAGCAGTGGGACAGGCACTTGGGAGACCCAGTACTTC
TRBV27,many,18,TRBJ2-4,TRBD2,CASSFLAGAGASGNIQYF,TGTGCCAGCAGTTTTTTAGCAGGAGCGGGGGCGAGCGGAAACATTCAGTACTTC
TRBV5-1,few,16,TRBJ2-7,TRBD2,CASSLPERLAGVEQYF,TGCGCCAGCAGCTTACCAGAGAGACTAGCGGGAGTCGAGCAGTACTTC
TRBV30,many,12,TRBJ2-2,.,CAWSPVPGELFF,TGTGCCTGGAGTCCGGTCCCCGGGGAGCTGTTTTTT
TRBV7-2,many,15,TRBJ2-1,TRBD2,CASRLAGGSYNEQFF,TGTGCCAGCAGGTTAGCGGGAGGGTCCTACAATGAGCAGTTCTTC
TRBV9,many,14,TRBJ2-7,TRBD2,CASSVGAGAGEQYF,TGTGCCAGCAGCGTAGGAGCGGGAGCGGGCGAGCAGTACTTC
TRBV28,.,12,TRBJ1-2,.,CASIGPDNGYTF,TGTGCCAGCATAGGGCCCGACAATGGCTACACCTTC
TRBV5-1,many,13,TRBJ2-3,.,CASSEGPPDTQYF,TGCGCCAGCAGCGAAGGACCCCCAGATACGCAGTATTTT
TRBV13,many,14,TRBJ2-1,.,CASSLGRWADEQFF,TGTGCCAGCAGCTTAGGTCGCTGGGCGGATGAGCAGTTCTTC
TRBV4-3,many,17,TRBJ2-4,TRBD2,CASSPTGLAGDLTIQYF,TGCGCCAGCAGCCCGACCGGACTAGCGGGAGATCTTACCATTCAGTACTTC
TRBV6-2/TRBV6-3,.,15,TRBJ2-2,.,CASSTYGGPTGELFF,TGTGCCAGCAGTACGTACGGAGGGCCCACCGGGGAGCTGTTTTTT
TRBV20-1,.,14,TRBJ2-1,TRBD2,CSASAGGAMDEQFF,TGCAGTGCTAGTGCGGGAGGGGCTATGGATGAGCAGTTCTTC
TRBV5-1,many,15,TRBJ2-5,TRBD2,CASSPPTGGEETQYF,TGCGCCAGCAGCCCGCCCACGGGAGGCGAAGAGACCCAGTACTTC
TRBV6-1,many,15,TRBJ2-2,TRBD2,CASRMGLAHDGELFF,TGTGCCAGCAGGATGGGACTAGCGCATGACGGGGAGCTGTTTTTT
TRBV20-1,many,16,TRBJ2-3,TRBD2,CSARGQREIRTDTQYF,TGCAGTGCTAGGGGCCAGCGGGAGATCCGCACAGATACGCAGTATTTT
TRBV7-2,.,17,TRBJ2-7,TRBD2,CASSLASLAGSSYEQYF,TGTGCCAGCAGCTTAGCATCCCTAGCGGGAAGCTCCTACGAGCAGTACTTC
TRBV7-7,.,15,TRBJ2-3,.,CASSLGGFPTDTQYF,TGTGCCAGCAGCTTAGGAGGGTTCCCCACAGATACGCAGTATTTT
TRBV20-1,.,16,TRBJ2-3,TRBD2,CSARGLAGGLEDTQYF,TGCAGTGCTAGAGGGCTAGCGGGAGGTCTGGAAGATACGCAGTATTTT
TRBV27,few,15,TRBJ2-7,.,CASSAGQLYPYEQYF,TGTGCCAGCAGTGCAGGACAGCTCTACCCCTACGAGCAGTACTTC
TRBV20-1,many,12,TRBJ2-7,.,CSAGVVTREQYF,TGCAGTGCTGGGGTAGTAACGCGAGAGCAGTACTTC
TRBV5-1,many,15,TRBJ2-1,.,CASSLEGGLYNEQFF,TGCGCCAGCAGCTTGGAAGGAGGACTCTACAATGAGCAGTTCTTC
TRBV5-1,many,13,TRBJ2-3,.,CASSLDDTDTQYF,TGCGCCAGCAGCTTGGATGACACAGATACGCAGTATTTT
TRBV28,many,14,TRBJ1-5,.,CASSLGGQGQPQHF,TGTGCCAGCAGTTTAGGGGGGCAAGGCCAGCCCCAGCATTTT
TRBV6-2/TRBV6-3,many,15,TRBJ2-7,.,CASIPRGGVLYEQYF,TGTGCCAGCATCCCGAGGGGGGGAGTTCTGTACGAGCAGTACTTC
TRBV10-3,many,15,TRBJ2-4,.,CAISESRTGYHIQYF,TGTGCCATCAGTGAGTCAAGGACCGGGTACCACATTCAGTACTTC
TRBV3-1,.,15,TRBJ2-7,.,CASSQDPDGSYEQYF,TGTGCCAGCAGCCAAGACCCGGACGGAAGCTACGAGCAGTACTTC
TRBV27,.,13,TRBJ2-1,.,CASSLMVGNEQFF,TGTGCCAGCAGTTTGATGGTGGGTAATGAGCAGTTCTTC
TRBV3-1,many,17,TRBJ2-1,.,CASSRDLVGSSYNEQFF,TGTGCCAGCAGCCGAGACCTAGTGGGGAGCTCCTACAATGAGCAGTTCTTC
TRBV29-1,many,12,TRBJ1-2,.,CSVRRGDYGYTF,TGCAGCGTCCGACGCGGGGACTATGGCTACACCTTC
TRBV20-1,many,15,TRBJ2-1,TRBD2,CSARRGLAAYNEQFF,TGCAGTGCTAGAAGGGGACTAGCGGCCTACAATGAGCAGTTCTTC
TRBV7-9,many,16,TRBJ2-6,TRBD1,CASSSRQGAGANVLTF,TGTGCCAGCAGCTCAAGACAGGGCGCTGGGGCCAACGTCCTGACTTTC
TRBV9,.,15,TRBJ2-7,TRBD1,CASSGGQGYLDEQYF,TGTGCCAGCAGCGGGGGACAGGGGTATCTGGACGAGCAGTACTTC
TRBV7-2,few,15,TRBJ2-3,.,CASSLASWFTDTQYF,TGTGCCAGCAGCTTAGCTAGCTGGTTCACAGATACGCAGTATTTT
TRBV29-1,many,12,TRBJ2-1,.,CSVERSYNEQFF,TGCAGCGTCGAGAGATCCTACAATGAGCAGTTCTTC
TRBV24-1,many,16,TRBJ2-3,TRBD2,CATEPSGSLSTDTQYF,TGTGCCACCGAGCCCAGCGGGAGTCTAAGCACAGATACGCAGTATTTT
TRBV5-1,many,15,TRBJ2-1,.,CATSRFPGPYNEQFF,TGCGCCACCTCACGGTTCCCCGGACCCTACAATGAGCAGTTCTTC
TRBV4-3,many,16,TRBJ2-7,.,CASSQGVRKALYEQYF,TGCGCCAGCAGCCAAGGAGTCAGGAAGGCTCTCTACGAGCAGTACTTC
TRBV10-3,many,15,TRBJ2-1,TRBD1,CAISDGTGHYNEQFF,TGTGCCATCAGTGACGGGACAGGCCACTACAATGAGCAGTTCTTC